This note documents a single T cell receptor beta chain sequence. This clonotype was observed at least ten times. Its antigen is not yet known. No clone much larger than this one lies a single base away; base qualities are absent. The sequencing machine was an Illumina NovaSeq 6000. Synthesis of TCR cDNA relied on 5'RACE template switching, a step that introduced a universal primer site along with unique molecular identifiers. Priming for cDNA synthesis came from both the TCR alpha and TCR beta constant segments. Libraries were amplified in two PCR steps, with sample barcodes and sequencing adapters added in the second step. Libraries were sequenced on Illumina HiSeq 2500 (2x100 bp) or NovaSeq (2x150 bp). Per the original workflow: Reads were demultiplexed and collapsed into UMI consensus sequences with MIGEC, and V(D)J alignment was performed with MiXCR. Using edgeR on replicate PBMC samples, clonotypes were called vaccine-responding if FDR was below 0.01 and the log2 fold change was above 5 up to day 15. Bulk clonotypes were assigned CD4 or CD8 identity according to which sequenced CD4 or CD8 repertoire held them at higher abundance. In-frame beta chains were kept once TCRdb had trimmed the public reads at Q25 with fastp and called clones with MiXCR. Here each entry gathers all rows of one CDR3 protein and keeps the most common genes and DNA. These V and J calls derive from TCRdb rather than the authors' analysis. Recorded for this sample are hundreds of thousands of distinct CDR3 sequences; 7.5% to 9.5% of them occurred a single time. In total, the top ten clones hold 3% to 3.5% of the sample.

The sample belongs to a study of T cells after yellow fever vaccination (dated by TCRdb to between 2018 and 2021). In the study overall: The SMART-Seq v4 Ultra Low Input RNA kit was used to prepare libraries from fractions with low cell numbers. Two healthy male donors, one aged 18 to 29 and one aged 30 to 40 years, were included in the cohort. Blood was collected at multiple timepoints before and after primary and secondary immunization, and bulk PBMC replicates and cell subsets were isolated. Bulk TCR alpha and beta repertoires were sequenced longitudinally to track T-cell clones before and after primary and booster YFV17D yellow fever vaccination.

The CDR3 runs 17 amino acids, cysteine and phenylalanine included. Left in the record is the CDR3 DNA by itself, 51 bases read in frame from the first base. V is shortened by 0 bases, J by 5 bases, and the region joining them spans 16 bases. Sequences LGHNA (CDR1) and YSLEER (CDR2) are obtained from the germline V gene. This specimen's treatment or condition label, interpreted: live attenuated yellow fever vaccine strain. A standard Ficoll-Paque protocol was used to isolate PBMCs from peripheral blood. Dynabeads CD4 and CD8 positive selection kits were used to isolate the CD4 and CD8 T-cell fractions. RNA was extracted with TriZol from bulk PBMCs, CD4 and CD8 fractions, and dextramer-positive and dextramer-negative fractions. Here is what the overall study found, with its caveats: Because only a couple of donors were included in the study, the extent to which the findings can be generalized is limited. Computational filtering was needed because FACS-sorted repertoires could contain abundant contaminating clonotypes from the bulk population. A small fraction of clonotypes appeared in both the CD4 and CD8 compartments, likely as a result of convergent recombination. The secondary T-cell response was found to be weaker but faster than the primary response, with a peak reached on day 5 rather than on day 15. After the booster, most of the clones that had expanded following primary vaccination were detected again (about 95% of CD4 and 88% of CD8), which suggests that memory was broadly maintained.

The TCR originated in a man between 18 and 29 years old who received the YFV17D yellow fever vaccine. This sample comprised CD4+ T cells sorted from PBMCs, obtained 5 days after the yellow fever booster vaccination. The V and J segments used are TRBV4-3 and TRBJ1-4, with the D gene call left open. The nucleotide sequence reads as follows: TGCGCCAGCAGCCAAGATCCCGCCAGATTCTCCAATGAAAAACTGTTTTTT. Its translation reads: CASSQDPARFSNEKLFF.